The 12 T cell receptor beta chains listed next were all sequenced from one sample in a study of a mutant IDH1 vaccine in newly diagnosed glioma. These TCRs are of unknown antigen specificity. TCRdb's copy holds only in-frame clones and misses some; the assay was immunoSEQ multiplex PCR. The repertoire includes 30,000 or so clones, approximately 79% of them detected once, and about 10% sits in the top ten. Time point of the sample: week 35, safety follow-up. Each vaccine dose was 300 ug of mutant IDH1 20-mer peptide, with topical imiquimod. The sample here was PBMCs, taken from a glioma patient whose treatment included an IDH1 peptide vaccine. Receptor source: a woman aged 25 to 39 with glioma. Some clones in this sample may be carry-over from other donors' samples.

This clone was counted a single time. The chain carries TRBV6-5 and TRBJ2-1; 12 nucleotides agree with TRBD2. This CDR3 is 13 amino acids long. The germline V gene has CDR1 MNHEY and CDR2 SVGAGI. V shed 7 bases, J shed 10 bases, and the junction held 5 bases outside the gene matches. The CDR3 region is CASTRLAGDEQFF. CDR3 bases: TGTGCCAGCACCCGACTAGCGGGAGACGAGCAGTTCTTC.

V usage is TRBV19 and J usage is TRBJ2-3, with D unresolved. Looked up from germline, CDR1 is LNHDA and CDR2 is SQIVND (reference sequence). The CDR3 contains 13 residues. V shed 5 bases and J shed 0 bases, with 6 bases lying between them. The CDR3 bases are TGTGCCAGTAGTTTCAGTAGCACAGATACGCAGTATTTT. This translates into CASSFSSTDTQYF.

The CDR3 DNA sequence: TGCAGCGTTGAAGGCCCGCTAGCGGGAGGCAATGAGCAGTTCTTC. Translated: CSVEGPLAGGNEQFF. V and J are TRBV29-1 and TRBJ2-1; TRBD2 matches 11 bases. Germline trimming cut 1 base from V and 6 bases from J; bases unmatched to any gene: 5. The CDR3 has 15 amino acids. Germline CDR1 is SQVTM and CDR2 is ANQGSEA.

A note on this clone: One junction end disagrees with the germline gene, perhaps due to a read error. V usage is TRBV2 and J usage is TRBJ1-3; D possibly corresponds to TRBD1 (5 bases). Germline V gives CDR1 SNHLY, CDR2 FYNNEI. This CDR3 has 15 residues. CDR3 nucleotide sequence: TGTGCCGGCAGTGATCCGGGGGTACCAGGAAACACCATATATTTT. Protein: CAGSDPGVPGNTIYF.

The rearrangement uses TRBV7-8 and TRBJ2-3; D is perhaps TRBD1 (5 bases). The CDR3 is 16 residues long. In germline, CDR1 is SGHVS, CDR2 FQNEAQ. Trimming stripped 0 bases from V and 4 bases from J, with 14 bases between. CDR3 in amino acids: CASSLALGRVADTQYF. In DNA, the CDR3 is TGTGCCAGCAGCTTAGCGCTAGGCAGGGTTGCAGATACGCAGTATTTT.

This clone showed up just once. The CDR3 sequence is CASSLARSNYGYTF. CDR3 bases: TGTGCCAGCAGCTTGGCCCGAAGTAACTATGGCTACACCTTC. The chain employs TRBV5-4 and TRBJ1-2; no firm D call. V dropped 0 bases and J dropped 1 base, with 7 bases sitting between them. Germline CDR1 SGHNT, CDR2 YYREEE (reference sequence). The CDR3 has 14 amino acids.

J is TRBJ2-3 and V is TRBV29-1; the D call may be TRBD1 or TRBD2 (7 bases each). The CDR3 loop spans 17 amino acids. V dropped 7 bases and J dropped 0 bases, with 23 bases sitting between them. CDR1 and CDR2 (germline): SQVTM, ANQGSEA. As DNA, the CDR3 is TGCAGCGCCCAGGGGGGGGGCGGGAGTAGGAGCACAGATACGCAGTATTTT. It yields the protein CSAQGGGGSRSTDTQYF.

The chain has TRBV4-1 and TRBJ1-1; TRBD1 agrees at 8 bases. The V and J ends lost 2 bases and 7 bases, in that order; junction bases with no gene match: 6. Germline V CDR1 and CDR2: MGHRA, YSYEKL. The CDR3 is made up of 14 amino acids. In DNA form, the CDR3 reads TGCGCCAGCAGCCAATCCAGGGGGCAAGGTGAAGCTTTCTTT. This translates into CASSQSRGQGEAFF.

The table lists this clone with a count of one. CDR3 region: CASSQGPLSKDEQYF. CDR3 DNA sequence: TGCGCCAGCAGCCAGGGGCCTTTGAGTAAGGACGAGCAGTACTTC. The genes are TRBV4-1 and TRBJ2-7, with D possibly being TRBD1 (5 bases). This CDR3 comprises 15 residues. Trimming took 3 bases from V and 5 from J, leaving 17 bases between them. CDR1 is MGHRA and CDR2 is YSYEKL in the germline V gene.

The rearrangement uses TRBV6-5 and TRBJ2-2; D call uncertain. V lost 2 bases to trimming and J lost 4 bases, with 11 bases between them. Germline V CDR1 and CDR2: MNHEY, SVGAGI. This CDR3 has 15 residues. CDR3 nucleotides: TGTGCCAGCAGTTACAAGAGGTCCGGCACCGGGGAGCTGTTTTTT. Protein product: CASSYKRSGTGELFF.

This clone was picked up a small number of times. The chain uses TRBV7-6 and TRBJ1-1; maybe TRBD1 (6 bases). The CDR3 runs to 13 residues. V shed 6 bases and J shed 4 bases, with 12 bases lying between them. Germline-derived CDR1 and CDR2 are SGHVS and FNYEAQ. In DNA form, the CDR3 reads TGTGCCAGCAGAAGGGGGGCGGGCACTGAAGCTTTCTTT. Encoded protein: CASRRGAGTEAFF.

A few counts support this clone. The chain joins TRBV30 to TRBJ1-4, with a weak D call TRBD1 (5 bases). The CDR3 has 14 amino acids. Between the trimmed V and J ends, which lost 0 bases and 5 bases, there was a span of 10 bases. Germline loops: CDR1 GTSNPN, CDR2 SVGIG (reference sequence). The CDR3: CAWSVRAPNEKLFF. The CDR3 DNA reads as TGTGCCTGGAGTGTCAGGGCCCCGAATGAAAAACTGTTTTTT. The full variable domain, in which reference TRBV30 and TRBJ1-4 provide the parts outside the CDR3, is SQTIHQWPATLVQPVGSPLSLECTVEGTSNPNLYWYRQAAGRGLQLLFYSVGIGQISSEVPQNLSASRPQDRQFILSSKKLLLSDSGFYLCAWSVRAPNEKLFFGSGTQLSVL.